The T cell receptor (beta chain) described here comes from a study of T-cell reconstitution after alpha-beta-depleted transplantation in children. Preparation of the TCRbeta library used unique molecular identifiers. TCRdb analysed the PCR reads with MiXCR anew, one entry per CDR3 protein. In the table there are 900,000 or so distinct CDR3 sequences, around 17% of which are singletons. With 5 bases clipped from V and 1 base from J, the junction kept 3 bases outside the gene matches. There are 15 residues in the CDR3. This clonotype turned up a few times. This receptor was identified in a male patient younger than 18 who had a stem cell transplant for acute lymphoblastic leukemia, so the T cells may come from the graft donor. This chain uses TRBV12-3 or TRBV12-4 with TRBJ2-5, with 11 bases aligning to TRBD2. The material was PBMCs, mostly from graft donor cells, obtained 360 days after TCRalphabeta/CD19-depleted stem cell transplant. The CDR3 loop reads CASSRLAGSQETQYF. The CDR3 DNA follows: TGTGCCAGCAGTCGACTAGCGGGGTCCCAAGAGACCCAGTACTTC.